This T cell receptor (beta chain) came from a study of OX40 agonist ivuxolimab in advanced cancers. Study overall: From 23 to 79 years was the age range, with a mean of roughly 59 years, and over 70% were male. Study-wide results and caveats: The study observed clonal expansion of CD4+ and CD8+ blood T cells by week 6 at 0.1 to 3.0 mg/kg.

This CDR3 has 14 amino acids. Germline V gene lookup returns CDR1 MNHNS and CDR2 SASEGT. V shed 5 bases, J shed 3 bases, and the junction held 6 bases outside the gene matches. Sequencing was performed with immunoSEQ multiplex PCR; in TCRdb, only in-frame clones are kept and a portion is missing. The table records tens of thousands of clones, approximately 90% of them present only once. In regard to this clone: The target antigen is unknown.

This TCR derives from an adult with an advanced solid tumor such as melanoma, head and neck, liver or kidney cancer. The chain links TRBV6-1 to TRBJ1-2, with 7 bases matching TRBD1. The sample consisted of CD4+ or CD8+ T cells sorted from blood, taken in a trial of the OX40 agonist ivuxolimab. The chain's CDR3 is CASSSATGHYGYTF. The CDR3 coding sequence is TGTGCCAGCAGTTCGGCGACAGGGCACTATGGCTACACCTTC.